The 10 T cell receptor beta chains in this list originate from one sample, sequenced in a study of blood T cell repertoires in COVID-19. TCRdb's table, derived via immunoSEQ multiplex PCR, lists solely in-frame clones and lacks some. Here the sample spans 150,000 to 200,000 clones, around 90% being singletons. Sequenced input: PBMCs or T cells enriched from blood (not recorded which). The receptors stem from a woman aged 18-29 years who had recovered from COVID-19.

The rearrangement links TRBV4-1 to TRBJ2-3, with a weak D call TRBD2 (6 bases). This CDR3 spans 16 amino acids. Looked up from germline, CDR1 is MGHRA and CDR2 is YSYEKL. V was pared by 4 bases and J by 0 bases, with 14 bases between. CDR3 protein: CASSRNRDSSTDTQYF. The CDR3 DNA is TGCGCCAGCAGCCGCAACCGGGACTCAAGCACAGATACGCAGTATTTT.

The chain joins TRBV3-1 (or the pseudogene TRBV3-2) to TRBJ2-1; TRBD2 might be the D (5 bases). Trimming took off 4 bases at V and 4 bases at J, with 17 bases between the two ends. This CDR3 comprises 16 residues. The germline gives CDR1 LGHDT, CDR2 YNNKEL (reference sequence). The CDR3 protein is CASSPDFMDSYNEQFF. CDR3 nucleotide sequence: TGTGCCAGCAGCCCGGACTTTATGGACTCATACAATGAGCAGTTCTTC.

V is TRBV11-2 and J is TRBJ2-7; D uncertain. The ends were cut back, 5 bases at V and 3 bases at J, with 11 bases in the middle. CDR1 SGHAT and CDR2 FQNNGV come from the germline V gene. The CDR3 length is 13 residues. DNA for the CDR3: TGTGCCAGCAGCCTAAGTAGGAGCTACGAGCAGTACTTC. Translating gives CASSLSRSYEQYF. Combining the CDR3 with reference TRBV11-2 and TRBJ2-7 gives the whole variable domain EAGVAQSPRYKIIEKRQSVAFWCNPISGHATLYWYQQILGQGPKLLIQFQNNGVVDDSQLPKDRFSAERLKGVDSTLKIQPAKLEDSAVYLCASSLSRSYEQYFGPGTRLTVT.

This chain links TRBV7-9 with TRBJ2-1, with 11 bases aligning to TRBD2. Germline lookup yields CDR1 SEHNR and CDR2 FQNEAQ (reference sequence). This CDR3 region has 16 residues. V shed 7 bases and J 8 bases; nucleotides not matched to a gene: 13. The CDR3 region has the DNA TGTGCCAGCACCCGAACCGGGACTAGCGGCGTCGATGAGCAGTTCTTC. It yields the protein CASTRTGTSGVDEQFF.

The J gene is TRBJ1-2, the V gene TRBV11-2; D unresolved. Germline V gene lookup returns CDR1 SGHAT and CDR2 FQNNGV. With 0 bases removed from V and 8 bases from J, the gap between germline ends came to 10 bases. The CDR3 runs 13 residues. CDR3: CASSLDQPVGYTF. The CDR3 bases are TGTGCCAGCAGCTTAGATCAACCGGTGGGCTACACCTTC.

The V gene is TRBV27, the J gene TRBJ2-7; 7 positions agree with TRBD1. Trimming took 7 bases from V and 4 from J; bases not matched to a gene: 7. Looked up from germline, CDR1 is MNHEY and CDR2 is SMNVEV (reference sequence). The CDR3 is 13 amino acids. This CDR3 is CASKTGVGYEQYF. CDR3 sequence (DNA): TGTGCCAGCAAAACAGGGGTGGGGTACGAGCAGTACTTC.

The rearrangement links TRBV5-8 to TRBJ1-1, with 9 bases that match TRBD1. This CDR3 spans 15 amino acids. J gave up 4 bases and V 3 bases, and 7 bases lay outside the gene matches. Germline V gives CDR1 SGHTS, CDR2 YDEGEE. This chain's CDR3 is CASSYATGGITEAFF. CDR3 coding DNA: TGTGCCAGCAGCTATGCGACAGGGGGTATCACTGAAGCTTTCTTT.

The CDR3 DNA sequence: TGCGCCAGCAGCTCGGGTGGGTTGGTCGATGAAAAACTGTTTTTT. It encodes CASSSGGLVDEKLFF. The chain couples TRBV5-1 to TRBJ1-4, with D unclear. Trimming left V 3 bases short and J 6 bases short, with 15 bases between. The CDR3 totals 15 residues. Germline lookup yields CDR1 SGHRS and CDR2 YFSETQ.

The chain links TRBV18 to TRBJ1-2; 8 positions agree with TRBD1. The CDR3 loop spans 15 amino acids. After removal of 3 bases from V and 3 bases from J, the junction contained 6 bases not matched to a gene. Germline CDR1 is KGHSH and CDR2 is LQKENI. CDR3 amino acids: CASSPGLTGDYGYTF. CDR3 coding DNA: TGTGCCAGCTCACCTGGGCTGACAGGGGACTATGGCTACACCTTC.

The rearrangement uses TRBV2 and TRBJ1-3; the D is unclear. Per the germline V gene, CDR1 is SNHLY and CDR2 is FYNNEI. This CDR3 contains 16 residues. Trimming stripped 7 bases from V and 0 bases from J, with 16 bases between. The CDR3 region is CASTRGYGSSGNTIYF. As DNA, the CDR3 is TGTGCCAGCACCCGCGGGTACGGCAGCTCTGGAAACACCATATATTTT.